The 5 T cell receptor beta chains reported below all come from one sample, sequenced in a study of tumor-infiltrating lymphocytes in primary liver carcinoma. RNA isolated from unsorted whole blood supplied the blood RNA, with germline DNA also extracted. TCR beta cDNA was made from 400 to 500 ng total RNA with a constant-region primer. Employing slightly modified ARM-PCR, three nested multiplex PCR rounds were run, and these gave rise to the TCR beta libraries. TRBV1-TRBV30 forward primers paired with a C-beta reverse primer were used in the first two PCR rounds, which ran roughly 9 cycles each. TCRdb used MiXCR to reprocess the multiplex PCR reads, holding one entry per CDR3 protein. The data contain around 330,000 distinct CDR3 sequences, around three fifths of them singletons. Material: peripheral blood. The receptors stem from a man aged 40-55 years with primary liver carcinoma and hepatitis B virus infection.

To note about this clonotype: A much larger clonotype is one base distant, so this may be a read error. The chain has TRBV30 and TRBJ2-3, with 7 bases that match TRBD2. Germline lookup yields CDR1 GTSNPN and CDR2 SVGIG (reference sequence). V dropped 8 bases and J dropped 4; count of bases not matched to a gene: 12. The CDR3 has 14 amino acids. This chain's CDR3 is CAHTGGSLSDTQYF. The DNA of the CDR3 is TGTGCCCACACGGGCGGGAGTTTGTCAGATACGCAGTATTTT.

This clonotype is a singleton in its sample. One end of the junction varies from germline; a read error may be responsible. The CDR3 loop reads CAWIGGTGDNEQIF. The DNA for the CDR3 is TGTGCCTGGATCGGGGGGACAGGTGACAATGAGCAGATCTTC. The chain combines TRBV30 with TRBJ2-1, with D possibly being TRBD1 (8 bases). Germline V gives CDR1 GTSNPN, CDR2 SVGIG (reference sequence). This CDR3 comprises 14 residues.

Concerning this clonotype: Because it lacks the conserved phenylalanine or tryptophan at the end, this CDR3 is likely a read error. The chain carries TRBV5-1 and TRBJ2-2; 8 positions agree with TRBD2. The trim removed 4 bases at V and 4 bases at J, leaving 3 bases unmatched. CDR3 length: 14 amino acids. Germline V gene sequence: CDR1 SGHRS, CDR2 YFSETQ. The CDR3 loop reads CASSELAATGELFL. DNA of the CDR3: TGCGCCAGCAGCGAACTAGCGGCCACCGGGGAGCTGTTTCTT.

As for this clonotype: At one of its ends the junction is not consistent with the germline gene, which may arise from a read error. This chain links TRBV11-2 with TRBJ2-1, with D perhaps matching TRBD1 (6 bases). The germline CDR1 and CDR2 sequences are SGHAT and FQNNGV. The CDR3 is 14 residues long. The DNA of the CDR3 is TGTGCCAGCAGCTCCAGGGACATCTGGAATGAGCAGTCCTTC. Protein: CASSSRDIWNEQSF. The complete variable domain, with remaining parts taken from reference TRBV11-2 and TRBJ2-1, reads EAGVAQSPRYKIIEKRQSVAFWCNPISGHATLYWYQQILGQGPKLLIQFQNNGVVDDSQLPKDRFSAERLKGVDSTLKIQPAKLEDSAVYLCASSSRDIWNEQSFGPGTRLTVL.

As concerns this clonotype: Here the CDR3 omits its conserved ending phenylalanine or tryptophan, so a read error is the likely source. The rearrangement links TRBV11-2 to TRBJ2-1; 11 bases line up with TRBD2. Per germline, CDR1 SGHAT and CDR2 FQNNGV. The CDR3 sequence is 15 residues long. CDR3 DNA: TGTGCCAACAGCGGCACTAGCGGGAGCTATTCTGAGCAGTTCATC. It codes for CANSGTSGSYSEQFI.